The entry below gives a single T cell receptor beta chain sequence along with its context. Its antigen is not yet known. Relative to the germline gene, one junction end is altered; a read error may explain this. The sample is drawn from a study of cytomegalovirus exposure and HLA in healthy donors (dated by TCRdb to the late 2010s). Regarding the complete study: In an earlier analysis of 550 to 750 of the donors, approximately 300 Gb of sequence data and 90 million to 120 million unique TCR beta sequences from about 190 million T cells were reported. About 330 gigabases of sequencing data and roughly 81 million unique TCR sequences made up an early release that covered some 640 HLA-typed donors. Among the roughly 400 genotyped donors, approximately 81% belonged to the genetic ancestry cluster associated with self-reported Caucasian donors. The study was designed to test whether signatures of past pathogen exposure could be identified by cataloging public T cell receptors. The T cell repertoires of under 750 subjects were profiled by immunosequencing and related to cytomegalovirus serostatus. Along with the roughly 610-subject first cohort, a separate validation cohort of over 90 different subjects was used. The study combined high-throughput TCR immunosequencing, statistical association of individual TCRs with disease status, and machine learning to predict cytomegalovirus infection status. To study patterns of TCR occurrence, a later analysis re-analyzed previously published TCR beta repertoires from 550 to 800 donors and added high-resolution HLA genotyping. In the later analysis, no new phenotypic data were used to find candidate immune exposures; instead, reliance was placed on TCR beta sequences and their occurrence across donors. An earlier analysis of around 580 of the donors used high-throughput TCR beta sequencing to judge whether each TCR beta V gene segment behaved as functional or pseudogenic. Donor age, sex, ethnicity and CMV serostatus were compiled together with the repertoire data. A later genetic analysis took genome-wide SNP genotypes for about 65% of the roughly 670 donors and used that subset as a discovery cohort. All discovery cohort repertoires had been generated using a single sequencing platform. HLA typing covered class I and class II loci at four-digit resolution. Typing coverage varied by locus: roughly 629-640 donors for A, B, C, DRB1 and DQB1; approximately 560 for DQA1; nearly 610 for DPA1; approximately 450 for DPB1. A handful of DR-DQ haplotypes were treated as single units for association and clustering because of strong linkage in the cohort. On average, around 240,000 unique TCR beta nucleotide sequences were sequenced per donor among a few hundred genotyped donors of the cohort, with around 19% of those sequences being non-productive.

Library preparation used the immunoSEQ multiplex PCR assay. The multiplex PCR relied on a mix of 60 forward primers for TCR Vbeta segments and 13 reverse primers for TCR Jbeta segments. The CDR3 region of rearranged TCR beta genes was amplified from genomic DNA by a multiplex PCR assay. On the Illumina HiSeq System, the amplified TCR beta libraries were sequenced as 87-base-pair reads. In the authors' own workflow: A later analysis tallied tens of millions of unique TCR beta chains across the 700 or so repertoires, and approximately 12 million of those chains were shared by two or more donors. A nearest-neighbor algorithm error-corrected the raw reads and collapsed the reads into unique sequences, merging closely related sequences to remove PCR and sequencing errors. CDR3 sequences were aligned to IMGT reference sequences to assign V, D and J gene segments. For a sequence to be retained, a match of at least six nucleotides was required to both a V gene segment and a J gene segment. A rearrangement counted as productive if the CDR3 had no stop codons and remained in frame with V and J, and every other rearrangement counted as non-productive. CDR3 was defined according to IMGT convention as the region running from the second conserved V-encoded cysteine to the conserved J-encoded phenylalanine. The earlier analysis of around 640 of the donors excluded sequences that lacked an unambiguous match to a single V gene segment. In an earlier analysis of 587 of the donors, V segments were called functional above 56.7% productive rearrangements and were called segregating when the between-donor standard deviation exceeded 5%. A statistical classification framework was built to diagnose cytomegalovirus status from the catalog of TCR beta chain sequences. V and J gene assignment, in a later analysis, came from comparing TCR nucleotide sequences with IMGT/GENE-DB human TR gene sequences. A later analysis assigned CDR3 sequences and most-parsimonious VDJ recombination scenarios with the TCRdist pipeline. In a later analysis, each TCR beta chain was defined by its CDR3 amino acid sequence together with its V-gene family, and reads lacking a unique V-gene family were excluded. To address suspected cross-contamination and a sequencing artifact, a later analysis removed 450 to 700 highly shared, low-generation-probability nucleotide sequences. In a later analysis, a clonal expansion index for each public chain was calculated from normalized within-repertoire ranks of inferred template counts. In a later analysis, generation probabilities were computed using a VDJ recombination model fitted to out-of-frame rearrangements, and the results were checked against IGoR. In a later analysis, hypergeometric tests were used to score TCR-TCR, TCR-HLA and TCR-CMV co-occurrence, with a repertoire-size bias correction applied to TCR pairs. A later analysis estimated false discovery rates by permuting HLA or CMV assignments 20 times. A later analysis grouped co-occurring TCRs with DBSCAN, adding TCRdist sequence similarity when clustering within HLA-allele-positive subsets. For co-occurrence clustering, repertoires with fewer than 30,000 or more than 120,000 public chains were excluded, along with roughly 5 repertoires with anomalous nucleotide sharing. The table comes from immuneACCESS by way of TCRdb, which keeps in-frame sequences with V and J called. Part of the clones is missing from these tables; in studies checked, under half for an unresolved V gene and the rest for unknown reasons. V, J and clone size reflect that table, while D and trimming were determined from the DNA. The sample table records roughly 73,000 clones; around 78% of these occur just once. Roughly 3.5% of the sample rests with the top ten.

In total, just over 650 healthy bone marrow donors made up the cohort. Cohort members were all nominally healthy when sampled, although unrecorded immune exposures were likely present. The donor tested CMV seronegative and was one of the 352 seronegative cohort members. A peripheral blood sample was provided by each donor, and peripheral blood mononuclear cells were used for TCR beta sequencing. Genomic DNA extraction from the blood cell samples was performed with the Qiagen DNeasy Blood Extraction Kit. Summary of the overall study and its limitations: Some IMGT-functional V segments, including TRBV6-2 and TRBV6-3, could not be told apart with the 87-base-pair reads, so those segments were excluded. When HLA alleles, especially DR and DQ, strongly co-occurred, TCR associations were difficult to assign to individual alleles. The presence/absence analyses assumed that sequencing depth was roughly uniform across donors, and that assumption may not be true. In the study, some 160 TCR beta chains were listed as associated with cytomegalovirus. According to a later analysis, parvovirus B19, influenza, CMV and Epstein-Barr virus appeared linked to several top co-occurrence clusters. According to the authors, the approach could potentially be generalized to other disease states and immunological phenotypes. Linkage disequilibrium might explain the correlated functional status among segregating V segments, but an unknown experimental factor could not be excluded. A later analysis found that HLA-associated TCR beta chains were more clonally expanded and had lower generation probabilities than equally common non-associated chains. The cohort was sequenced for TCR beta chains only, and without alpha or paired-chain data the features that could be detected were limited. Because HLA typing was missing for some donors at each locus, association tests included only the typed subset. An association between a missense DCLRE1C variant and V-gene and J-gene trimming of TCR beta chains was found in a later genetic analysis and replicated in an independent cohort. In a later analysis, more than 15,000 TCR beta sequences were associated with specific HLA alleles at a false discovery rate of 0.05. A further reported finding was that TCR beta sequences accurately predicted the HLA-A and HLA-B alleles for most subjects in the first cohort. CMV serostatus was the only immune exposure information available for the cohort. Most TCR sequences were observed very rarely across donors, whereas some public TCRs were present in many individuals. Compared with the approximately 700-donor mean, donors in an Asian-associated ancestry cluster had fewer N-insertions in productive TCRs, according to a later genetic analysis. Because counts were too low, 15 to 20 rarely observed V segments, including chromosome 9 orphons, were left out of the earlier analysis of roughly 600 of the donors. Broadly in line with IMGT annotations, most TCR beta V segments showed up in productive rearrangements about 87% or about 30% of the time in an earlier analysis of approximately 600 of the donors. In both the original and validation cohorts, the classifier was reported to diagnose cytomegalovirus status with high specificity and sensitivity. In a later analysis, TCR association rates were found to vary across HLA loci, with the most associated TCRs seen for DRB1 alleles and the fewest for HLA-C alleles. In vitro tests confirmed that a few of the cytomegalovirus-associated TCR beta chains recognize cytomegalovirus antigens. A cluster of highly shared sequence variants was judged likely to represent a technical artifact of the sequencing pipeline. A later analysis found that most CMV-associated TCR beta chains appeared HLA-restricted, with HLA associations seemingly driven largely by CMV exposure.

The CDR3 spans 11 residues, from the cysteine through the phenylalanine. Solely the CDR3 DNA is kept, with 33 bases framed from the first base. The germline V gene (reference sequence) gives CDR1 as SEHNR and CDR2 as FQNEAQ. The TCR sequence derives from a man aged 35 to 55 in good health and CMV-seronegative. The sample consisted of PBMCs. The rearrangement joined TRBV7-9 to TRBJ1-2; too little of a D gene remains to name it. The nucleotides are TGTGCCAGCAGCTCAGGCTATGGCTACCCCTTC. The translation is CASSSGYGYPF.